The T cell receptor (beta chain) described here comes from a study of shared clonotypes between healthy human individuals. Findings of the study overall: It was the non-shared clonotypes that had lower generation probabilities than clonotypes shared by all four donors.

The V and J ends lost 6 bases and 1 base respectively, with 13 bases between them. The germline CDR1 and CDR2 sequences are SGDLS and YYNGEE. The CDR3 has 14 residues. It was CD45RO-negative cells, positively selected for CCR7, that made up naive CD8 cells, with terminally differentiated effector memory CD45RA+ cells excluded. About this clone: Its antigen is not identified.

Libraries were prepared by immunoSEQ multiplex PCR; TCRdb keeps only in-frame clonotypes and omits some of them. The data hold approximately 600,000 clones, with about 95% observed a single time. This chain uses TRBV9 with TRBJ1-2; D not certain. The receptor comes from a woman in her twenties or thirties in good health. The sequencing sample was made of naive CD8+ T cells sorted from blood. The CDR3 protein is CASTQDLLNYGYTF. CDR3 DNA sequence: TGTGCCAGCACCCAGGACCTTCTTAACTATGGCTACACCTTC.